This T cell receptor (beta chain) is from a study of blood T cell repertoires in COVID-19. CDR1 and CDR2 from the germline V gene are MRHNA and SNTAGT. Trimming cost V 0 bases and J 9 bases; bases outside gene matches: 3. The CDR3 has 15 residues. Data came from immunoSEQ multiplex PCR; TCRdb stores just in-frame clones and leaves some out. The table shows hundreds of thousands of clones, with roughly 88% occurring only once. Sequencing was done on a sample of PBMCs or T cells enriched from blood (not recorded which). This sequence originates from a woman aged 18-30 years who had been exposed to COVID-19. This chain joins TRBV6-4 and TRBJ1-6; TRBD1 agrees at 9 bases. The CDR3 here is CASSDSGTGSSPLHF. The CDR3 DNA sequence: TGTGCCAGCAGTGACTCCGGGACAGGGAGTTCACCCCTCCACTTT.